Listed below are T cell receptor beta chains from one sample, sequenced in a study of CD8 T cells in Susac syndrome. Each CDR3 protein gets one entry after TCRdb re-called the immunoSEQ multiplex PCR reads with MiXCR. The table records fewer than 35,000 distinct CDR3 sequences, 85% to 95% of them present only once. Sequencing input: CD8+ T cells from PBMCs. Source of these receptors: a human donor in good health. Both conserved end residues are part of each CDR3. The order of the fields is J gene, clone size, D gene, V gene, CDR3 protein, CDR3 DNA. D genes are given only for firm matches. The listing skips clone size in some rows; elsewhere it reads once, few, many or a size class.

j_call: TRBJ1-1; clone_size: -; d_call: -; v_call: TRBV5-5; cdr3_aa: CASSPSQGLNTEAFF; cdr3_nt: TGTGCCAGCAGCCCCTCACAGGGCCTGAACACTGAAGCTTTCTTT
j_call: TRBJ2-1; clone_size: -; d_call: TRBD1; v_call: TRBV4-3; cdr3_aa: CASSFGQGAGNEQFF; cdr3_nt: TGCGCCAGCAGCTTCGGACAGGGGGCAGGGAATGAGCAGTTCTTC
j_call: TRBJ2-7; clone_size: -; d_call: -; v_call: TRBV12-3/TRBV12-4; cdr3_aa: CASSLAHEQYF; cdr3_nt: TGTGCCAGCAGTTTAGCCCACGAGCAGTACTTC
j_call: TRBJ2-2; clone_size: once; d_call: TRBD2; v_call: TRBV6-2/TRBV6-3; cdr3_aa: CASSSPGGSAGELFF; cdr3_nt: TGTGCCAGCAGTTCACCGGGGGGTAGCGCCGGGGAGCTGTTTTTT
j_call: TRBJ2-7; clone_size: -; d_call: -; v_call: TRBV27; cdr3_aa: CASSSGGRTYEQYF; cdr3_nt: TGTGCCAGCAGCTCGGGGGGCAGGACCTACGAGCAGTACTTC
j_call: TRBJ2-3; clone_size: -; d_call: -; v_call: TRBV2; cdr3_aa: CASSEGQRAQYF; cdr3_nt: TGTGCCAGCAGTGAAGGGCAGCGGGCGCAGTATTTT
j_call: TRBJ2-7; clone_size: few; d_call: -; v_call: TRBV3-1; cdr3_aa: CASSPRRGTDPSYEQYF; cdr3_nt: TGTGCCAGCAGCCCCCGCCGAGGGACGGACCCATCCTACGAGCAGTACTTC
j_call: TRBJ2-1; clone_size: -; d_call: TRBD2; v_call: TRBV20-1; cdr3_aa: CSALRTSGGYSYNEQFF; cdr3_nt: TGCAGTGCCCTCAGGACTAGCGGGGGGTACTCCTACAATGAGCAGTTCTTC
j_call: TRBJ1-2; clone_size: -; d_call: -; v_call: TRBV10-3; cdr3_aa: CAISESYGYTF; cdr3_nt: TGTGCCATCAGTGAGTCCTATGGCTACACCTTC
j_call: TRBJ1-4; clone_size: -; d_call: -; v_call: TRBV7-2; cdr3_aa: CASSPRLTTNEKLFF; cdr3_nt: TGTGCCAGCAGCCCGAGACTAACAACTAATGAAAAACTGTTTTTT
j_call: TRBJ2-3; clone_size: -; d_call: TRBD2; v_call: TRBV20-1; cdr3_aa: CSATWVGGASWKDTQYF; cdr3_nt: TGCAGTGCTACCTGGGTCGGGGGGGCTTCCTGGAAAGATACGCAGTATTTT
j_call: TRBJ2-1; clone_size: -; d_call: TRBD2; v_call: TRBV27; cdr3_aa: CASLRSAGGPYNEQFF; cdr3_nt: TGTGCCAGCCTAAGGAGTGCGGGGGGTCCCTACAATGAGCAGTTCTTC
j_call: TRBJ2-7; clone_size: few; d_call: TRBD1; v_call: TRBV7-9; cdr3_aa: CASSGGQAPYEQYF; cdr3_nt: TGTGCCAGCAGCGGGGGACAGGCCCCCTACGAGCAGTACTTC
j_call: TRBJ1-6; clone_size: -; d_call: -; v_call: TRBV27; cdr3_aa: CASSPRTGSPLHF; cdr3_nt: TGTGCCAGCAGTCCTCGGACCGGATCACCCCTCCACTTT
j_call: TRBJ2-7; clone_size: -; d_call: TRBD1; v_call: TRBV19; cdr3_aa: CASSIQGQDSSYEQYF; cdr3_nt: TGTGCCAGTAGTATTCAGGGACAGGATAGCTCCTACGAGCAGTACTTC
j_call: TRBJ1-6; clone_size: -; d_call: -; v_call: TRBV6-9; cdr3_aa: CASKGCENSPLHF; cdr3_nt: TGTGCCAGCAAAGGATGCGAGAATTCACCCCTCCACTTT
j_call: TRBJ1-1; clone_size: -; d_call: -; v_call: TRBV27; cdr3_aa: CASSRRLGNTEAFF; cdr3_nt: TGTGCCAGCAGCAGGAGACTTGGGAACACTGAAGCTTTCTTT
j_call: TRBJ1-2; clone_size: -; d_call: TRBD1; v_call: TRBV12-3/TRBV12-4; cdr3_aa: CASSSSGTGGVYGYTF; cdr3_nt: TGTGCCAGCAGTTCCTCCGGGACAGGGGGCGTCTATGGCTACACCTTC
j_call: TRBJ2-1; clone_size: -; d_call: -; v_call: TRBV7-8; cdr3_aa: CASSLDEGLTYNEQFF; cdr3_nt: TGTGCCAGCAGCTTAGACGAGGGGTTAACCTACAATGAGCAGTTCTTC
j_call: TRBJ2-1; clone_size: -; d_call: TRBD2; v_call: TRBV7-2; cdr3_aa: CASTQRGLNEQFF; cdr3_nt: TGTGCCAGCACCCAGCGGGGATTAAATGAGCAGTTCTTC
j_call: TRBJ2-1; clone_size: -; d_call: -; v_call: TRBV6-1; cdr3_aa: CASSGGHYNEQFF; cdr3_nt: TGTGCCAGCAGCGGAGGCCACTACAATGAGCAGTTCTTC
j_call: TRBJ2-1; clone_size: -; d_call: -; v_call: TRBV7-8; cdr3_aa: CASSFRTGSSYNEQFF; cdr3_nt: TGTGCCAGCAGTTTTAGGACGGGAAGCTCCTACAATGAGCAGTTCTTC
j_call: TRBJ2-2; clone_size: -; d_call: TRBD1; v_call: TRBV7-9; cdr3_aa: CASRDPSQDREGAGELFF; cdr3_nt: TGTGCCAGCAGAGACCCCTCCCAGGACAGGGAAGGAGCCGGGGAGCTGTTTTTT
j_call: TRBJ2-3; clone_size: -; d_call: -; v_call: TRBV29-1; cdr3_aa: CSVESPQRDTQYF; cdr3_nt: TGCAGCGTTGAAAGTCCTCAGAGAGATACGCAGTATTTT
j_call: TRBJ1-2; clone_size: -; d_call: TRBD1; v_call: TRBV7-2; cdr3_aa: CASSLGQGNYGYTF; cdr3_nt: TGTGCCAGCAGTTTGGGACAGGGCAACTATGGCTACACCTTC
j_call: TRBJ2-6; clone_size: -; d_call: -; v_call: TRBV19; cdr3_aa: CASSTYSSGANVLTF; cdr3_nt: TGTGCCAGTAGTACATACAGCTCTGGGGCCAACGTCCTGACTTTC
j_call: TRBJ2-2; clone_size: -; d_call: -; v_call: TRBV18; cdr3_aa: CASSPSTSGELFF; cdr3_nt: TGTGCCAGCTCACCAAGCACTTCCGGGGAGCTGTTTTTT
j_call: TRBJ2-2; clone_size: few; d_call: -; v_call: TRBV9; cdr3_aa: CASSPANTGELFF; cdr3_nt: TGTGCCAGCAGCCCGGCGAACACCGGGGAGCTGTTTTTT
j_call: TRBJ2-2; clone_size: -; d_call: -; v_call: TRBV4-3; cdr3_aa: CASSQGTANTGELFF; cdr3_nt: TGCGCCAGCAGCCAAGGAACCGCGAACACCGGGGAGCTGTTTTTT
j_call: TRBJ2-2; clone_size: -; d_call: -; v_call: TRBV6-1; cdr3_aa: CASSEGGDTGELFF; cdr3_nt: TGTGCCAGCAGTGAGGGGGGTGACACCGGGGAGCTGTTTTTT
j_call: TRBJ1-6; clone_size: -; d_call: TRBD1; v_call: TRBV9; cdr3_aa: CASSLTGVDNSPLHF; cdr3_nt: TGTGCCAGCAGCCTTACAGGGGTCGATAATTCACCCCTCCACTTT
j_call: TRBJ2-3; clone_size: -; d_call: TRBD1; v_call: TRBV6-4; cdr3_aa: CASSHGTGDGTDTQYF; cdr3_nt: TGTGCCAGCAGTCACGGGACAGGGGACGGAACAGATACGCAGTATTTT
j_call: TRBJ1-5; clone_size: -; d_call: -; v_call: TRBV5-5; cdr3_aa: CASSPSGASNQPQHF; cdr3_nt: TGTGCCAGCAGCCCGTCGGGAGCTAGCAATCAGCCCCAGCATTTT
j_call: TRBJ1-3; clone_size: -; d_call: TRBD1; v_call: TRBV20-1; cdr3_aa: CSAPYTGTVPNSGNTIYF; cdr3_nt: TGCAGTGCTCCGTACACCGGGACAGTCCCAAACTCTGGAAACACCATATATTTT
j_call: TRBJ1-2; clone_size: -; d_call: -; v_call: TRBV5-1; cdr3_aa: CASSLEVGISLGYTF; cdr3_nt: TGCGCCAGCAGCTTGGAGGTCGGGATTTCTCTTGGCTACACCTTC
j_call: TRBJ2-1; clone_size: once; d_call: -; v_call: TRBV20-1; cdr3_aa: CSASRSFYANEQLF; cdr3_nt: TGCAGTGCTAGTCGATCTTTTTACGCCAATGAGCAGCTCTTC
j_call: TRBJ2-6; clone_size: -; d_call: TRBD2; v_call: TRBV6-2/TRBV6-3; cdr3_aa: CASKESGGASGANVLTF; cdr3_nt: TGTGCCAGCAAGGAGAGCGGGGGGGCAAGTGGGGCCAACGTCCTGACTTTC
j_call: TRBJ1-1; clone_size: -; d_call: -; v_call: TRBV12-3/TRBV12-4; cdr3_aa: CASSGTGTEAFF; cdr3_nt: TGTGCCAGCAGTGGGACCGGCACTGAAGCTTTCTTT
j_call: TRBJ2-6; clone_size: -; d_call: -; v_call: TRBV6-5; cdr3_aa: CASSYGETGANVLTF; cdr3_nt: TGTGCCAGCAGTTACGGCGAGACTGGGGCCAACGTCCTGACTTTC
j_call: TRBJ1-2; clone_size: -; d_call: -; v_call: TRBV29-1; cdr3_aa: CSVSDYGYTF; cdr3_nt: TGCAGCGTTAGCGACTATGGCTACACCTTC
j_call: TRBJ1-1; clone_size: -; d_call: TRBD1; v_call: TRBV5-1; cdr3_aa: CASRQGVNTEAFF; cdr3_nt: TGCGCCAGCAGACAGGGGGTAAACACTGAAGCTTTCTTT
j_call: TRBJ2-7; clone_size: -; d_call: -; v_call: TRBV6-5; cdr3_aa: CASSYLTPSWLGEQYF; cdr3_nt: TGTGCCAGCAGTTATCTTACTCCATCATGGTTGGGAGAGCAGTACTTC
j_call: TRBJ1-5; clone_size: -; d_call: TRBD1; v_call: TRBV6-6; cdr3_aa: CASSYMGQGDQPQHF; cdr3_nt: TGTGCCAGCAGTTATATGGGACAGGGGGATCAGCCCCAGCATTTT
j_call: TRBJ2-3; clone_size: -; d_call: -; v_call: TRBV19; cdr3_aa: CASSTRASTDTQYF; cdr3_nt: TGTGCCAGTAGTACCCGAGCTAGCACAGATACGCAGTATTTT
j_call: TRBJ2-3; clone_size: -; d_call: -; v_call: TRBV5-8; cdr3_aa: CASSPGEFSNQPQYF; cdr3_nt: TGTGCCAGCAGCCCCGGGGAGTTTAGCAATCAGCCCCAGTATTTT
j_call: TRBJ2-7; clone_size: -; d_call: TRBD1; v_call: TRBV4-3; cdr3_aa: CASSQEMDRGYEQYF; cdr3_nt: TGCGCCAGCAGCCAAGAAATGGACAGGGGCTACGAGCAGTACTTC
j_call: TRBJ2-7; clone_size: -; d_call: -; v_call: TRBV11-2; cdr3_aa: CASSRDRSFGPYEQYF; cdr3_nt: TGTGCCAGCAGCCGTGACAGGTCGTTTGGGCCCTACGAGCAGTACTTC
j_call: TRBJ2-3; clone_size: -; d_call: TRBD1; v_call: TRBV12-3/TRBV12-4; cdr3_aa: CASSLGQGASTDTQYF; cdr3_nt: TGTGCCAGCAGTCTAGGACAGGGGGCTAGCACAGATACGCAGTATTTT
j_call: TRBJ2-3; clone_size: once; d_call: TRBD2; v_call: TRBV7-2; cdr3_aa: CASSLVAGGPDTQYF; cdr3_nt: TGTGCCAGCAGCTTAGTGGCGGGGGGGCCAGATACGCAGTATTTT
j_call: TRBJ1-1; clone_size: -; d_call: -; v_call: TRBV13; cdr3_aa: CASSLEGGTTEAFF; cdr3_nt: TGTGCCAGCAGCTTGGAAGGCGGAACCACTGAAGCTTTCTTT
j_call: TRBJ2-5; clone_size: -; d_call: -; v_call: TRBV7-9; cdr3_aa: CASSSGVVHQTQYF; cdr3_nt: TGTGCCAGCAGCTCTGGTGTAGTCCATCAGACCCAGTACTTC
j_call: TRBJ2-2; clone_size: -; d_call: TRBD1; v_call: TRBV15; cdr3_aa: CATSRGWDRGLSGELFF; cdr3_nt: TGTGCCACCAGCAGGGGCTGGGACAGGGGGCTATCCGGGGAGCTGTTTTTT
j_call: TRBJ1-5; clone_size: -; d_call: -; v_call: TRBV19; cdr3_aa: CASSIRGIDQAQHF; cdr3_nt: TGTGCCAGTAGTATACGAGGGATCGATCAGGCCCAGCATTTT